The 12 T cell receptor beta chains below were found in one sample sequenced in a study of blood T cell repertoires in COVID-19. The method was immunoSEQ multiplex PCR; TCRdb's version includes in-frame clones alone and lacks a portion of them. The data hold 150,000 to 200,000 clones, with around 80% observed a single time. The specimen sequenced was peripheral blood. All receptors derive from an elderly woman with active or convalescent COVID-19.

The chain carries TRBV19 and TRBJ2-7; the match to TRBD1 covers 7 bases. The CDR3 length is 14 residues. The V gene end was trimmed by 11 bases and the J gene end by 6 bases; junction bases not matched to a gene: 16. In germline, CDR1 is LNHDA, CDR2 SQIVND (reference sequence). The CDR3 nucleotides are TGTGCCGGTCTAAACAGGGGCGATCAAATCGAGCAGTACTTC. Translation gives CAGLNRGDQIEQYF.

The table lists this clone with a few counts. This rearrangement joins TRBV28 to TRBJ2-7; possibly TRBD2 for D (7 bases). The CDR3 loop spans 14 amino acids. V gave up 4 bases and J gave up 6 bases, with 16 bases separating them. Germline V gives CDR1 MDHEN, CDR2 SYDVKM. CDR3 loop: CASSWWGGASEQYF. In nucleotides, the CDR3 is TGTGCCAGCAGTTGGTGGGGGGGGGCAAGCGAGCAGTACTTC.

In its sample, this clone was seen once. The gene calls are TRBV7-9 and TRBJ1-4; 7 bases are a match to TRBD1. V lost 3 bases to trimming and J lost 0 bases; unmatched junction nucleotides: 10. Germline V gene lookup returns CDR1 SEHNR and CDR2 FQNEAQ (reference sequence). This CDR3 contains 18 residues. CDR3 loop: CASSFPTRGETTNEKLFF. The CDR3 nucleotides are TGTGCCAGCAGCTTCCCCACCAGGGGGGAGACAACTAATGAAAAACTGTTTTTT.

This clone showed up just a few times. This sequence joins TRBV10-3 and TRBJ1-1, with D perhaps matching TRBD1 (5 bases). The CDR3 covers 13 residues. Trimming removed 6 bases at V and 0 bases at J, with 8 bases between. Germline values: CDR1 ENHRY, CDR2 SYGVKD. The CDR3 nucleotides read TGTGCCATCAGGGGGGGATTGAACACTGAAGCTTTCTTT. This gives the protein CAIRGGLNTEAFF.

This clone was recorded only once. The chain has TRBV5-1 and TRBJ2-2; TRBD2 might be the D (5 bases). V lost 1 base, J lost 3 bases, and 16 bases lay in between. This CDR3 comprises 17 residues. Germline loops: CDR1 SGHRS, CDR2 YFSETQ. The CDR3 nucleotides are TGCGCCAGCAGCTTGAGGGCGGGCCTGCAGGACACCGGGGAGCTGTTTTTT. It specifies CASSLRAGLQDTGELFF.

The V gene is TRBV5-4, the J gene TRBJ2-7, with a weak D call TRBD1 (6 bases). This CDR3 is 14 amino acids long. Trimming removed 5 bases from V and 2 bases from J, with 14 bases in between. From germline, CDR1 is SGHNT and CDR2 YYREEE (reference sequence). The CDR3 loop is CASRQQGHTYEQYF. The CDR3, as DNA: TGTGCCAGCAGGCAACAGGGTCATACCTACGAGCAGTACTTC.

The chain is built from TRBV4-1 and TRBJ2-2, with D tentatively TRBD2 (5 bases). This CDR3 has 15 amino acids. Trimming took off 1 base at V and 6 bases at J, with 12 bases between the two ends. Germline V gene data show CDR1 as MGHRA and CDR2 as YSYEKL. This chain's CDR3 is CASSQARGTAGELFF. DNA of the CDR3: TGCGCCAGCAGCCAAGCCCGGGGTACTGCCGGGGAGCTGTTTTTT.

The rearrangement uses TRBV7-2 and TRBJ1-3; TRBD1 might be the D (6 bases). The germline V gene encodes CDR1 SGHTA and CDR2 FQGNSA. V was trimmed by 3 bases and J by 0 bases, leaving 9 bases between them. The CDR3 totals 15 residues. Here the CDR3 reads CASSFTGFSGNTIYF. Written as DNA, the CDR3 is TGTGCCAGCAGCTTTACAGGGTTCTCTGGAAACACCATATATTTT.

This clone was observed once. This sequence joins TRBV7-2 and TRBJ1-5; 7 positions agree with TRBD1. Germline V gives CDR1 SGHTA, CDR2 FQGNSA. After removal of 6 bases from V and 2 bases from J, the junction contained 4 bases not matched to a gene. This CDR3 has 14 residues. The CDR3 loop is CASSPDRGNQPQHF. The CDR3 DNA reads as TGTGCCAGCAGTCCCGACAGGGGCAATCAGCCCCAGCATTTT.

V is TRBV2 and J is TRBJ2-6; D is perhaps TRBD1 (5 bases). V was cut by 7 bases and J by 4 bases, with 14 bases left in between. The germline V gene has CDR1 SNHLY and CDR2 FYNNEI. The CDR3 is 15 residues long. Here the CDR3 DNA reads TGTGCCAGCACCCCAGAAGGGGTCGGGGCCAACGTCCTGACTTTC. This encodes CASTPEGVGANVLTF.

CDR3 nucleotide sequence: TGTGCCAGCAGTGTTTTACAGGGGAGTCGCTATGGCTACACCTTC. Encoded protein: CASSVLQGSRYGYTF. V and J are TRBV2 and TRBJ1-2; 7 bases are a match to TRBD1. V shed 4 bases, J shed 4 bases, and the junction held 9 bases outside the gene matches. This CDR3 spans 15 amino acids. The V gene's germline CDR1 is SNHLY and CDR2 FYNNEI.

This clone was detected a few times. The gene calls are TRBV7-9 and TRBJ2-7; no firm D call. CDR1 and CDR2 (germline): SEHNR, FQNEAQ (reference sequence). Trimming removed 3 bases from V and 1 base from J, with 10 bases in between. CDR3 length: 14 amino acids. CDR3: CASSFGGISYEQYF. The CDR3, as DNA: TGTGCCAGCAGCTTCGGCGGAATATCCTACGAGCAGTACTTC.